This record looks at one T cell receptor (beta chain) sequence and its context. PBMCs were obtained from approximately 10 ml fresh peripheral blood. Germline CDR1 GTSNPN, CDR2 SVGIG (reference sequence). The CDR3 loop spans 15 amino acids. V trimming: 3 bases; J trimming: 3 bases; junction bases outside the gene matches: 8. The sample belongs to a study of T cells in Graves' hyperthyroidism and ophthalmopathy. Amplified TCR beta CDR3 regions derived from RNA transcripts. The study used the HTBI primer set for a first-round RT-PCR of the TCR CDR3. In TCRdb, the multiplex PCR reads were re-called with MiXCR into one record per CDR3 protein. The sample records about 410,000 distinct CDR3 sequences, over 12% being singletons.

V usage is TRBV30 and J usage is TRBJ2-7; 10 nucleotides match TRBD1. Material: blood. This TCR was recovered from a man younger than 35 with Graves' ophthalmopathy. Here the CDR3 reads CAWSAGTGVLYEQYF. The CDR3 nucleotides read TGTGCCTGGAGCGCAGGGACAGGGGTCCTCTACGAGCAGTACTTC.